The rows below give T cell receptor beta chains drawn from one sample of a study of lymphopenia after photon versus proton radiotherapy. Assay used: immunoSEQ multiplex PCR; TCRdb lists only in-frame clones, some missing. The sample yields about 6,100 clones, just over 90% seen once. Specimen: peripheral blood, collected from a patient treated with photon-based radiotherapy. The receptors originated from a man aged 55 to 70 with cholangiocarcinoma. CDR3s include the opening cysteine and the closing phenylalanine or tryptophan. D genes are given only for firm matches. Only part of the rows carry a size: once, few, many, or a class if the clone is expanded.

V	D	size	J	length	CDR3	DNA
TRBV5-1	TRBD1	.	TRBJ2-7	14	CASSLGQGGYEQYF	TGCGCCAGCAGCTTGGGACAGGGGGGTTACGAGCAGTACTTC
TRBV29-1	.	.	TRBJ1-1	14	CSVDGTRKARGAFF	TGCAGCGTCGATGGGACTCGAAAAGCCCGGGGAGCTTTCTTT
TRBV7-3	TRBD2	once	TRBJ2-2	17	CASSRGGLAGNTGELFF	TGTGCCAGCAGCCGAGGTGGACTAGCGGGGAACACCGGGGAGCTGTTTTTT
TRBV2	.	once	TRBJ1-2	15	CASSEALAINYGYTF	TGTGCCAGCAGTGAAGCGTTAGCGATTAACTATGGCTACACCTTC
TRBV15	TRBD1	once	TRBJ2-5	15	CATSRDPGQQETQYF	TGTGCCACCAGCAGAGATCCGGGACAGCAAGAGACCCAGTACTTC
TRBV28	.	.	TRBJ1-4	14	CASSFGEEGEKLFF	TGTGCCAGCAGTTTCGGGGAAGAGGGTGAAAAACTGTTTTTT
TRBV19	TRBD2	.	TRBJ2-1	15	CASSSGEASYNEQFF	TGTGCCAGTAGCAGCGGGGAGGCCTCCTACAATGAGCAGTTCTTC
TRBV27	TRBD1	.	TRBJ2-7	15	CASSSGQGGSYEQYF	TGTGCCAGCAGTTCAGGACAGGGAGGTTCCTACGAGCAGTACTTC
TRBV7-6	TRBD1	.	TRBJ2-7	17	CASSPSGTGRRAYEQYF	TGTGCCAGCAGCCCATCCGGGACAGGGCGGAGGGCCTACGAGCAGTACTTC
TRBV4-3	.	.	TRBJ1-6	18	CASSRTQRQGALSSPLHF	TGCGCCAGCAGCCGGACACAGAGGCAGGGAGCCCTGAGTTCACCCCTCCACTTT
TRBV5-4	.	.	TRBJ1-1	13	CASSLYEGTEAFF	TGTGCCAGCAGCTTGTACGAGGGAACTGAAGCTTTCTTT
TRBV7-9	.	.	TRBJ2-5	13	CASSFSSQETQYF	TGTGCCAGCAGCTTCTCTTCCCAAGAGACCCAGTACTTC
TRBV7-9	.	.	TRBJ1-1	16	CASSRGPGPWNTEAFF	TGTGCCAGCAGCCGAGGCCCGGGGCCGTGGAACACTGAAGCTTTCTTT
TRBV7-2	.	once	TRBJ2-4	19	CASSSRGLQGDNPGDIQYF	TGTGCCAGCAGCTCTAGAGGGTTACAGGGCGACAATCCGGGAGACATTCAGTACTTC
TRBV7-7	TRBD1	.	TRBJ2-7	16	CASSSPGQDTTYEQYF	TGTGCTAGCAGCTCCCCGGGACAGGACACAACCTACGAGCAGTACTTC
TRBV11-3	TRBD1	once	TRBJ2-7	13	CASRDRGSYEQYF	TGTGCCAGCCGGGACAGGGGCTCCTACGAGCAGTACTTC
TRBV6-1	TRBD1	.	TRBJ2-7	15	CASIRPGQGKYEQYF	TGTGCCAGCATCAGACCGGGACAGGGGAAGTACGAGCAGTACTTC
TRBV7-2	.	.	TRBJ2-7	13	CASSLLQAYEQYF	TGTGCCAGCAGCTTACTACAGGCATACGAGCAGTACTTC
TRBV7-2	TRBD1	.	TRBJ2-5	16	CASSLWVGGPQETQYF	TGTGCCAGCAGCTTATGGGTAGGGGGCCCTCAAGAGACCCAGTACTTC
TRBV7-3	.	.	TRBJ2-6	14	CASSPRSGANVLTF	TGTGCCAGCAGCCCGCGGTCTGGGGCCAACGTCCTGACTTTC
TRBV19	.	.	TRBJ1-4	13	CASSERANEKLFF	TGTGCCAGTAGTGAGAGGGCTAATGAAAAACTGTTTTTT
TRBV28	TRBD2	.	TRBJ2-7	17	CASSRPATASGTGEQYF	TGTGCCAGCAGTCGACCCGCAACGGCAAGCGGGACTGGTGAGCAGTACTTC
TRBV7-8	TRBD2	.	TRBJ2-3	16	CASSWVAGGITDTQYF	TGTGCCAGCAGCTGGGTAGCGGGGGGGATCACAGATACGCAGTATTTT
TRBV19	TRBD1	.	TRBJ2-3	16	CASSRTGQGYTDTQYF	TGTGCCAGTAGTAGAACTGGACAGGGGTACACAGATACGCAGTATTTT
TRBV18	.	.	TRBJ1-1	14	CASSPPFPTTEAFF	TGTGCCAGCTCACCCCCCTTTCCAACCACTGAAGCTTTCTTT
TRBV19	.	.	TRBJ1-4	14	CASSIVAGNAELFF	TGTGCCAGTAGTATAGTTGCGGGGAATGCGGAACTGTTTTTT
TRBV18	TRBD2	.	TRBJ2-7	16	CASSPTAAGAPYEQYF	TGTGCCAGCTCACCAACGGCAGCGGGGGCCCCTTACGAGCAGTACTTC
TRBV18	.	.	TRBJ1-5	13	CASSPPEDTLQHF	TGTGCCAGCTCACCACCGGAAGACACGCTACAGCATTTT
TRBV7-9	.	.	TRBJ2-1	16	CASSLNPGAGYNEQFF	TGTGCCAGCAGCTTAAACCCGGGGGCCGGGTACAATGAGCAGTTCTTC
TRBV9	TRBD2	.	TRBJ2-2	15	CASSVAAGDTGELFF	TGTGCCAGCAGCGTAGCGGCGGGGGACACCGGGGAGCTGTTTTTT
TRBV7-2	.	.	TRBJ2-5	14	CASSRRRDQETQYF	TGTGCCAGCAGCCGGAGGCGCGACCAAGAGACCCAGTACTTC
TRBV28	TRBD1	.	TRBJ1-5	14	CASSPGGSNQPQHF	TGTGCCAGCAGTCCAGGGGGAAGTAATCAGCCCCAGCATTTT
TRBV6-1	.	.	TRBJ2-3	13	CASSEATLDTQYF	TGTGCCAGCAGTGAAGCGACACTTGATACGCAGTATTTT
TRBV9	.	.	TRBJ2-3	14	CASSVATNTDTQYF	TGTGCCAGCAGCGTAGCTACGAACACAGATACGCAGTATTTT
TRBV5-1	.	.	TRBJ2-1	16	CASSRWNYLSYNEQFF	TGCGCCAGCAGCCGTTGGAACTACCTCTCCTACAATGAGCAGTTCTTC
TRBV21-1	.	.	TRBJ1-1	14	CASSPPRRATEAFF	TGTGCCAGCAGCCCCCCAAGGAGGGCCACTGAAGCTTTCTTT
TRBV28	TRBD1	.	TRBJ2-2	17	CASSLAGDRGYVGELFF	TGTGCCAGCAGTTTAGCGGGGGACAGGGGGTATGTCGGGGAGCTGTTTTTT
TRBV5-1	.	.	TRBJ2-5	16	CASSLGDQGVGETQYF	TGCGCCAGCAGCTTGGGCGATCAGGGAGTAGGCGAGACCCAGTACTTC
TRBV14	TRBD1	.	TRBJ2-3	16	CASSKEQGAISDTQYF	TGTGCCAGCAGCAAGGAACAGGGGGCAATATCAGATACGCAGTATTTT
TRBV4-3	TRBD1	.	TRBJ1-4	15	CASSQNRGQNEKLFF	TGCGCCAGCAGCCAAAACAGGGGGCAGAATGAAAAACTGTTTTTT
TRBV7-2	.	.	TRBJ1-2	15	CASSPPAGWNYGYTF	TGTGCCAGCAGCCCGCCCGCTGGGTGGAACTATGGCTACACCTTC
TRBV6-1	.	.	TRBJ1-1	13	CAGRTEPNTEAFF	TGTGCCGGCAGGACAGAGCCGAACACTGAAGCTTTCTTT
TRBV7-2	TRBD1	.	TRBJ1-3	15	CASSLALGTGNTIYF	TGTGCCAGCAGCTTAGCTTTAGGGACAGGGAACACCATATATTTT
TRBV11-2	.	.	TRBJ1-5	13	CASSLAGNQPQHF	TGTGCCAGCAGCTTAGCTGGCAATCAGCCCCAGCATTTT
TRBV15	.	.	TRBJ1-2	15	CATSRDYDVGYGYTF	TGTGCCACCAGCAGAGATTACGATGTGGGCTATGGCTACACCTTC
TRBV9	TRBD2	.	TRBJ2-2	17	CASTTRPGLGGAGELFF	TGTGCCAGCACCACTAGGCCGGGACTAGGGGGTGCCGGGGAGCTGTTTTTT
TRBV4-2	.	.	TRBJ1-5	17	CASSASYRDRIYQPQHF	TGTGCCAGCAGCGCGAGCTACCGGGACCGCATTTACCAGCCCCAGCATTTT
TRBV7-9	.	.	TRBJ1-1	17	CASSFGQTSLGKTEAFF	TGTGCCAGCAGCTTCGGACAGACTAGCTTGGGGAAGACTGAAGCTTTCTTT
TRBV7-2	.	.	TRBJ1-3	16	CASSLLSADSGNTIYF	TGTGCCAGCAGCTTATTGAGCGCAGACTCTGGAAACACCATATATTTT
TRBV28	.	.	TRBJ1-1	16	CASSFNPRNMNTEAFF	TGTGCCAGCAGTTTTAATCCCAGAAACATGAACACTGAAGCTTTCTTT
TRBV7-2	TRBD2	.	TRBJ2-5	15	CASSTRGGFGETQYF	TGTGCCAGCAGCACCCGGGGGGGCTTTGGAGAGACCCAGTACTTC
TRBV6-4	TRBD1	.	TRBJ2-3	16	CASAAIGTGGGHTQYF	TGTGCCAGTGCCGCGATCGGGACAGGAGGGGGACATACGCAGTATTTT
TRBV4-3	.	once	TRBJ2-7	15	CASSQAALAVSEQYF	TGCGCCAGCAGCCAAGCAGCCCTGGCGGTCTCCGAGCAGTACTTC
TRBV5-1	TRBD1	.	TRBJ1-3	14	CASSQGQESMAIYF	TGCGCCAGCAGCCAAGGACAGGAGTCCATGGCCATATATTTT
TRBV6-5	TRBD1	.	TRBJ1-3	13	CASSDRGINTIYF	TGTGCCAGCAGTGACAGGGGCATAAACACCATATATTTT